Presented here are 22 T cell receptor beta chains from one specimen sequenced in a study of T cell repertoires in cytomegalovirus infection. These TCRs' antigens remain unknown. TCRdb independently ran MiXCR on the reads; one entry per CDR3 protein. The sample yields 100,000 to 120,000 distinct CDR3 sequences, 30% seen once. Specimen: CD8+ T cells from cultured PBMCs, collected from culture after CMV antigen stimulation. The receptors come from a human donor in good health (CMV status not recorded). Some clones in this sample may be carry-over from other donors' samples.

The gene calls are TRBV28 and TRBJ2-3, with D perhaps matching TRBD1 or TRBD2 (6 bases each). CDR3 length: 14 amino acids. Germline assignment: CDR1 MDHEN and CDR2 SYDVKM. V gave up 1 base and J gave up 4 bases, with 9 bases separating them. CDR3 sequence (DNA): TGTGCCAGCAGTTTATTCCGGGGGCCAGATACGCAGTATTTT. Translating it yields CASSLFRGPDTQYF.

V is TRBV24-1 and J is TRBJ1-5; tentative D call: TRBD1 (5 bases). Trimming took 7 bases from V and 3 from J, leaving 9 bases between them. Germline CDR1 is KGHDR and CDR2 is SFDVKD. The CDR3 is made up of 13 amino acids. This CDR3 reads CATSPGFNQPQHF. CDR3 nucleotides: TGTGCCACCAGCCCAGGGTTCAATCAGCCCCAGCATTTT.

This clonotype was picked up many times. The chain joins TRBV7-9 to TRBJ2-7; 10 nucleotides match TRBD1. Germline CDR1 and CDR2: SEHNR and FQNEAQ (reference sequence). The CDR3 length is 14 residues. With 2 bases clipped from V and 4 bases from J, the junction kept 2 bases outside the gene matches. CDR3 sequence: CASSLRDRGYEQYF. DNA for the CDR3: TGTGCCAGCAGCTTAAGGGACAGGGGATACGAGCAGTACTTC.

This clonotype came up a few times. This chain joins TRBV11-2 and TRBJ2-1; D possibly corresponds to TRBD1 (5 bases). The CDR3 has 12 residues. Germline CDR1 and CDR2: SGHAT and FQNNGV. V lost 5 bases to trimming and J lost 7 bases, with 9 bases between them. CDR3 residues: CASSAGLNEQFF. CDR3 nucleotide sequence: TGTGCCAGCAGCGCAGGGTTAAATGAGCAGTTCTTC.

In this sample, this clonotype turned up many times. V usage is TRBV12-3 or TRBV12-4 and J usage is TRBJ1-1; D call uncertain. The CDR3 runs 12 residues. Trimming pared 5 bases from V and 2 bases from J, leaving 6 bases between. The CDR3 here is CASSSINTEAFF. The CDR3 coding sequence is TGTGCCAGCAGTAGCATCAACACTGAAGCTTTCTTT.

This clonotype was recorded many times. The chain recombines TRBV5-6 with TRBJ2-7; no definite D call. The germline V gene has CDR1 SGHDT and CDR2 YYEEEE. CDR3 size: 15 residues. Between the trimmed V and J ends, which lost 3 bases and 6 bases, there was a span of 19 bases. CDR3 nucleotide sequence: TGTGCCAGCAGCTCAGAGGTGATAAGAACAGTCGAGCAGTACTTC. Translating gives CASSSEVIRTVEQYF.

At least ten counts were recorded for this clonotype. The chain carries TRBV29-1 and TRBJ1-4; TRBD1 aligns across 8 bases. The CDR3 consists of 14 residues. The J segment lost 8 bases and the V segment lost 7 bases, leaving 12 bases of the junction unmatched. Germline CDR1 is SQVTM and CDR2 is ANQGSEA. The CDR3 sequence is CSGRETGGPEKLFF. CDR3 coding DNA: TGCAGCGGACGTGAAACAGGGGGTCCCGAAAAACTGTTTTTT.

This clonotype was counted only a few times. V and J are TRBV9 and TRBJ1-6; TRBD1 matches at 7 bases. V lost 0 bases to trimming and J lost 6 bases; unmatched junction nucleotides: 3. This CDR3 has 15 residues. Germline V gene sequence: CDR1 SGDLS, CDR2 YYNGEE. CDR3 loop: CASSVGDRANSPLHF. For the CDR3, the DNA is TGTGCCAGCAGCGTAGGCGACAGGGCTAATTCACCCCTCCACTTT.

The chain joins TRBV9 to TRBJ1-1, with D possibly being TRBD1 (5 bases). This CDR3 contains 12 residues. The germline CDR1 and CDR2 sequences are SGDLS and YYNGEE. V lost 0 bases and J 14 bases, leaving 14 bases between the germline ends. CDR3 DNA: TGTGCCAGCAGCGTAGGCCGGGGGTATATCTTCTTT. Translated: CASSVGRGYIFF.

Only a few counts were recorded for this clonotype. V is TRBV27 and J is TRBJ2-7, with 9 bases aligning to TRBD1. The germline CDR1 and CDR2 sequences are MNHEY and SMNVEV (reference sequence). The length of the CDR3 is 12 residues. The V segment lost 6 bases and the J segment 4 bases; nucleotides outside the gene matches: 1. The chain's CDR3 is CASRTGGYEQYF. DNA of the CDR3: TGTGCCAGCAGGACAGGGGGGTACGAGCAGTACTTC.

This clonotype appeared a few times. The chain employs TRBV6-1 and TRBJ1-5; D is undetermined. Germline V gene sequence: CDR1 MNHNS, CDR2 SASEGT. The V and J ends lost 2 bases and 6 bases respectively, with 11 bases between them. The CDR3 consists of 14 residues. The DNA of the CDR3 is TGTGCCAGCAGTGAAAGGGCAATCAGTCAGCCCCAGCATTTT. This codes for CASSERAISQPQHF.

The chain uses TRBV5-1 and TRBJ1-1, with TRBD1 matching 8 bases. CDR1 is SGHRS, CDR2 YFSETQ, per germline. The J segment lost 6 bases and the V segment lost 4 bases, leaving 11 bases of the junction unmatched. This CDR3 is 15 amino acids long. CDR3 DNA sequence: TGCGCCAGCAGCCCGGAGACAGGGGCACCCCCTGAAGCTTTCTTT. Amino acid sequence: CASSPETGAPPEAFF.

This clonotype has only a few counts. The chain recombines TRBV6-2 or TRBV6-3 with TRBJ2-3, with D unclear. CDR3 length: 13 residues. Germline lookup yields CDR1 MNHEY and CDR2 SVGEGT. V lost 6 bases and J lost 4, with 11 bases in between. The CDR3 DNA reads as TGTGCCAGCAGCTCCAACTACCCAGATACGCAGTATTTT. Protein sequence: CASSSNYPDTQYF.

V is TRBV6-2 or TRBV6-3 and J is TRBJ2-6; TRBD1 agrees at 10 bases. V gave up 8 bases and J gave up 2 bases; unmatched junction bases: 6. Germline assignment: CDR1 MNHEY and CDR2 SVGEGT. The CDR3 is made up of 16 amino acids. CDR3 DNA: TGTGCCAGCGCGGGGACAGGGGTCCCTGGGGCCAACGTCCTGACTTTC. It specifies CASAGTGVPGANVLTF.

This chain links TRBV5-6 with TRBJ1-2; 7 bases are a match to TRBD1. V dropped 3 bases and J dropped 3; count of bases not matched to a gene: 8. Per the germline V gene, CDR1 is SGHDT and CDR2 is YYEEEE. This CDR3 has 15 amino acids. CDR3 nucleotide sequence: TGTGCCAGCAGCTGGAAGACAGGGCGGGACTATGGCTACACCTTC. Residues: CASSWKTGRDYGYTF.

This clonotype was seen more than once but under ten times. The V gene is TRBV19, the J gene TRBJ1-5; tentative D call: TRBD1 (6 bases). In germline, CDR1 is LNHDA, CDR2 SQIVND (reference sequence). The CDR3 covers 14 residues. V lost 9 bases, J lost 6 bases, and 18 bases lay in between. CDR3 amino acids: CASRGGLESQPQHF. The CDR3 DNA reads TGTGCCAGCCGTGGGGGGCTGGAATCTCAGCCCCAGCATTTT.

The V call is TRBV27, the J call TRBJ2-7; D is tentatively TRBD1 or TRBD2 (6 bases each). Trimming stripped 5 bases from V and 8 bases from J, with 10 bases between. Germline CDR1 is MNHEY and CDR2 is SMNVEV (reference sequence). This CDR3 comprises 11 residues. The DNA for the CDR3 is TGTGCCAGCAGTGGGGGGCGCCAGCAGTACTTC. It codes for CASSGGRQQYF.

This clonotype was seen only a few times. The chain uses TRBV6-1 and TRBJ2-7; 11 nucleotides match TRBD2. V lost 3 bases, J lost 3 bases, and 7 bases stayed unmatched. This CDR3 contains 16 residues. From germline, CDR1 is MNHNS and CDR2 SASEGT. CDR3 sequence (DNA): TGTGCCAGCAGTGATCCGGGACTAGCGGATCACTACGAGCAGTACTTC. It translates to CASSDPGLADHYEQYF.

This clonotype was recorded at least ten times. This chain uses TRBV5-1 with TRBJ2-1; the match to TRBD2 covers 16 bases. Germline CDR1 is SGHRS and CDR2 is YFSETQ. Trimming at V came to 3 bases and at J to 7 bases, leaving 7 bases not matched to a gene. The CDR3 runs 17 residues. DNA for the CDR3: TGCGCCAGCAGCTCCGGGACTAGCGGGGGGGTACTTAATGAGCAGTTCTTC. Amino acid sequence: CASSSGTSGGVLNEQFF.

This chain uses TRBV9 with TRBJ1-2, with TRBD1 identical over 8 bases. This CDR3 comprises 14 residues. CDR1 is SGDLS and CDR2 is YYNGEE in the germline V gene. V lost 5 bases and J lost 2; bases outside the gene matches: 5. The chain's CDR3 is CASSGTGSNYGYTF. Written as DNA, the CDR3 is TGTGCCAGCAGTGGGACAGGTTCCAACTATGGCTACACCTTC.

This clonotype was picked up a small number of times. V gene TRBV7-2 combines with J gene TRBJ1-5; no definite D call. Trimming took off 5 bases at V and 2 bases at J, with 10 bases between the two ends. The V gene's germline CDR1 is SGHTA and CDR2 FQGNSA. The CDR3 is 14 residues long. The CDR3 coding sequence is TGTGCCAGCAGCCTACTCGGGGGCAATCAGCCCCAGCATTTT. The encoded protein is CASSLLGGNQPQHF.

The J gene is TRBJ2-1, the V gene TRBV5-1; D not certain. V lost 0 bases to trimming and J lost 5 bases, with 15 bases between them. CDR1 is SGHRS, CDR2 YFSETQ, per germline. The CDR3 sequence is 16 residues long. CDR3 nucleotide sequence: TGCGCCAGCAGCTTGGGCAGCTTCTACAACAACAATGAGCAGTTCTTC. It encodes CASSLGSFYNNNEQFF.